A single sample gave rise to the 10 T cell receptor beta chains below, sequenced in a study of Ad26.COV2.S vaccination and SARS-CoV-2 variants (dated by TCRdb to about 2021). Library method: the immunoSEQ multiplex PCR assay. Drawn from immuneACCESS, this table holds only the in-frame rearrangements with V and J called that TCRdb kept. Clones are partly lost; checked studies trace under half to an unresolved V gene and leave the rest unexplained. The sample table lists more than 300,000 clones, 88% of them with a count of one. The ten largest clones take up around 6.4% of the sample. Read against the paper, the sample's treatment or condition label means: over 15 received Ad26.COV2.S at low or high dose, single or two shots; about 5 received placebo; per-sample allocation not given. For vaccine and placebo recipients, the sequenced repertoires came from samples collected on day 63 after the first injection.

This specimen was peripheral blood, taken in a trial of Ad26.COV2.S vaccine versus placebo. Source of these receptors: a person between 18 and 59 years old who received the Ad26.COV2.S COVID-19 vaccine or a placebo.

In nucleotides, the CDR3 is TGTGCCAGCAGGGATGGGGGACTCCGCCCCGAAGACAATGAGCAGTTCTTC. Its translation is CASRDGGLRPEDNEQFF. V gene TRBV7-9 combines with J gene TRBJ2-1, with a weak D call TRBD2 (6 bases). Germline V gene lookup returns CDR1 SEHNR and CDR2 FQNEAQ (reference sequence). This CDR3 spans 17 amino acids. V lost 6 bases and J lost 5, with 23 bases in between.

This rearrangement joins TRBV5-1 to TRBJ2-3, with unresolved D. CDR1 and CDR2 from the germline V gene are SGHRS and YFSETQ. CDR3 size: 13 residues. V shed 0 bases and J shed 5 bases, with 7 bases lying between them. CDR3 bases: TGCGCCAGCAGCTTGGCCTGGAGAGATACGCAGTATTTT. This encodes CASSLAWRDTQYF.

The V and J genes are TRBV30 and TRBJ1-5; the D gene is possibly TRBD1 (5 bases). Trimming took 3 bases from V and 9 from J, leaving 21 bases between them. CDR3 length equals 15 residues. Germline values: CDR1 GTSNPN, CDR2 SVGIG (reference sequence). CDR3 DNA sequence: TGTGCCTGGAGCCCCGGGACGCGAGTAGGTGCGCCCCAGCATTTT. Amino acid sequence: CAWSPGTRVGAPQHF.

About this clone: The missing conserved phenylalanine or tryptophan at the end of this CDR3 makes a read error likely. It is unclear where the CDR3 begins or ends on the DNA, so no DNA is shown, and the CDR3 is as TCRdb lists it. J is TRBJ2-3 and V is TRBV18. The CDR3 region is 10 residues in length, termini included. Germline values: CDR1 KGHSH, CDR2 LQKENI. This chain's CDR3 is CASSPPGTPS.

This chain joins TRBV4-1 and TRBJ2-1; 7 nucleotides align to TRBD2. Germline V gives CDR1 MGHRA, CDR2 YSYEKL. The V segment lost 3 bases and the J segment 3 bases; nucleotides outside the gene matches: 11. The CDR3 has 17 residues. CDR3: CASSQTVGTGGYNEQFF. The CDR3, as DNA: TGCGCCAGCAGCCAGACGGTGGGGACGGGAGGCTACAATGAGCAGTTCTTC.

This clone was recorded a few times. The chain joins TRBV5-4 to TRBJ2-7; TRBD2 is a possible D gene (5 bases). CDR1 SGHNT and CDR2 YYREEE come from the germline V gene (reference sequence). This CDR3 has 13 residues. The V end lost 4 bases, the J end lost 5 bases, and 13 bases lay between the germline ends. The CDR3 region has the DNA TGTGCCAGCAGCCCCGGGATTGGAAACGAGCAGTACTTC. Its translation: CASSPGIGNEQYF.

The V gene is TRBV6-6, the J gene TRBJ1-1; D gene unclear. Germline assignment: CDR1 MNHNY and CDR2 SVGAGI (reference sequence). V was trimmed by 5 bases and J by 7 bases, leaving 11 bases between them. The CDR3 is made up of 12 amino acids. DNA for the CDR3: TGTGCCAGCAGTAATCAGGCCAGTGAAGCTTTCTTT. Translating it yields CASSNQASEAFF.

V gene TRBV18 combines with J gene TRBJ1-2, with a weak D call TRBD1 (5 bases). The germline V and J ends were trimmed by 3 bases and 8 bases, with 19 bases remaining between them. The CDR3 is 15 amino acids. Germline-derived CDR1 and CDR2 are KGHSH and LQKENI. Here the CDR3 DNA reads TGTGCCAGCTCACCTTTATCGGGAACTCCAGGGGGCTACACCTTC. This codes for CASSPLSGTPGGYTF.

The chain recombines TRBV19 with TRBJ1-2; 9 bases match TRBD1. The junction had 8 bases not matched to a gene; V was cut back by 4 bases and J by 8 bases. This CDR3 contains 14 residues. Looked up from germline, CDR1 is LNHDA and CDR2 is SQIVND (reference sequence). The CDR3 coding sequence is TGTGCCAGTAGTAGGGGACAGGGAAGGAGCGGCTACACCTTC. Protein: CASSRGQGRSGYTF.

This clone was counted once. The rearrangement joins TRBV15 to TRBJ1-5; 9 bases fit TRBD1. This CDR3 has 16 amino acids. Per germline, CDR1 LNHNV and CDR2 YYDKDF (reference sequence). V shed 5 bases, J shed 6 bases, and the junction held 11 bases outside the gene matches. CDR3 in DNA: TGTGCCACCAGCGGACAGGGGTCGGGGGTCCGTCAGCCCCAGCATTTT. As protein: CATSGQGSGVRQPQHF.